Listed here are 25 T cell receptor beta chains from one sample, sequenced in a study of PD-1 blockade in mismatch repair-deficient tumors. TCRdb keeps only in-frame clones here, not all; method: immunoSEQ multiplex PCR. The profile shows tens of thousands of clones, roughly 77% of them singletons. The sequencing here drew on peripheral blood, taken 4 weeks after starting pembrolizumab. Source of these receptors: an adult with mismatch repair-deficient cancer.

J is TRBJ2-3 and V is TRBV14; 7 bases fit TRBD1. The CDR3 spans 15 residues. V trimming: 4 bases; J trimming: 0 bases; junction bases outside the gene matches: 4. Germline lookup yields CDR1 SGHDN and CDR2 FVKESK. The CDR3 sequence: CASSPGQSSTDTQYF. CDR3 in DNA: TGTGCCAGCAGCCCGGGACAGTCTAGCACAGATACGCAGTATTTT. Full variable domain (remainder filled in from reference TRBV14 and TRBJ2-3): EAGVTQFPSHSVIEKGQTVTLRCDPISGHDNLYWYRRVMGKEIKFLLHFVKESKQDESGMPNNRFLAERTGGTYSTLKVQPAELEDSGVYFCASSPGQSSTDTQYFGPGTRLTVL.

CDR3 amino acids: CASSPPSPSSYEQYF. Here the CDR3 DNA reads TGTGCCAGCAGCCCCCCGTCGCCTAGCTCCTACGAGCAGTACTTC. This sequence joins TRBV5-6 and TRBJ2-7, with D hard to call. CDR1 is SGHDT, CDR2 YYEEEE, per germline. The CDR3 length is 15 residues. V shed 4 bases and J shed 0 bases, with 14 bases lying between them.

The DNA of the CDR3 is TGCGCCAGCAGCTCCGAAGGAGGGTTCGGAGAGCAGTTCTTC. Translated, it gives CASSSEGGFGEQFF. This chain uses TRBV5-1 with TRBJ2-1; D possibly corresponds to TRBD2 (6 bases). The CDR3 is made up of 14 amino acids. The germline V gene has CDR1 SGHRS and CDR2 YFSETQ. The V gene lost 3 bases and the J gene lost 10 bases, with 17 bases spanning the gap.

By its share, this clone is medium-sized. The rearrangement uses TRBV27 and TRBJ2-7; no clear D gene. Germline-derived CDR1 and CDR2 are MNHEY and SMNVEV (reference sequence). This CDR3 has 13 amino acids. Trimming shortened V by 6 bases and J by 0 bases, and 9 bases separated the two germline ends. CDR3 DNA: TGTGCCAGCAGCCCTACCAGCTCCTACGAGCAGTACTTC. Translated, it gives CASSPTSSYEQYF.

The chain has TRBV5-1 and TRBJ2-2, with TRBD1 matching over 7 bases. There are 15 residues in the CDR3. V shed 2 bases and J 4 bases; nucleotides not matched to a gene: 5. CDR1 is SGHRS, CDR2 YFSETQ, per germline. CDR3 coding DNA: TGCGCCAGCAGCTTCGGGACAGTGGGCACCGGGGAGCTGTTTTTT. Its protein is CASSFGTVGTGELFF.

The chain is built from TRBV6-6 and TRBJ1-3; D ambiguous. The V gene's germline CDR1 is MNHNY and CDR2 SVGAGI (reference sequence). With 6 bases removed from V and 3 bases from J, the gap between germline ends came to 12 bases. The CDR3 is 14 residues long. The CDR3 loop reads CASSPVGSGNTIYF. CDR3 DNA: TGTGCCAGCAGCCCGGTCGGGAGTGGAAACACCATATATTTT.

This chain joins TRBV6-1 and TRBJ2-1; a possible D gene is TRBD2 (5 bases). This CDR3 is built from 13 residues. CDR1 is MNHNS and CDR2 is SASEGT in the germline V gene. The germline V and J ends were trimmed by 8 bases and 8 bases, with 16 bases remaining between them. CDR3 DNA: TGTGCCAGCGAGGGCCCCCCAGGTGATGAGCAGTTCTTC. It yields the protein CASEGPPGDEQFF.

The rearrangement joins TRBV21-1 to TRBJ2-3; the table's D gene call, TRBD2, was not cross checked with the DNA. TRBV21-1 is a pseudogene locus. The CDR3 runs 20 residues. CDR3 DNA sequence: TGTGCCAGCGACACTCAGCGTCCTAAAGCGGGAGCCCCCGGGACAGATACGCAGTATTTT. The encoded protein is CASDTQRPKAGAPGTDTQYF.

The chain combines TRBV6-5 with TRBJ2-3; D uncertain. Deletions cut 0 bases from V and 5 bases from J, with 6 bases between. This CDR3 contains 13 residues. In germline, CDR1 is MNHEY, CDR2 SVGAGI. CDR3 amino acids: CASSYSGQDTQYF. The CDR3 nucleotides read TGTGCCAGCAGTTACTCGGGCCAAGATACGCAGTATTTT.

The chain joins TRBV4-3 to TRBJ2-7; TRBD1 is a possible D gene (6 bases). Trimming removed 1 base at V and 4 bases at J, with 14 bases between. The CDR3 is 15 amino acids. CDR1 is LGHNA, CDR2 YSLEER, per germline. The chain's CDR3 is CASSQGTALIYEQYF. Written as DNA, the CDR3 is TGCGCCAGCAGCCAAGGGACAGCCTTAATTTACGAGCAGTACTTC.

V gene TRBV14 combines with J gene TRBJ2-2; D is possibly TRBD2 (5 bases). This CDR3 comprises 15 residues. Trimming left V 4 bases short and J 2 bases short, with 11 bases between. CDR1 and CDR2 from the germline V gene are SGHDN and FVKESK. DNA of the CDR3: TGTGCCAGCAGCCCCGGAGGAGGTAACACCGGGGAGCTGTTTTTT. Amino acids: CASSPGGGNTGELFF.

This chain connects TRBV5-4 to TRBJ1-2; D remains ambiguous. V was clipped by 6 bases and J by 1 base, with 13 bases between them. Per germline, CDR1 SGHNT and CDR2 YYREEE (reference sequence). CDR3 length: 14 residues. The CDR3 here is CASIERGDNYGYTF. In DNA form, the CDR3 reads TGTGCCAGCATCGAACGCGGGGATAACTATGGCTACACCTTC. Supplemented by reference TRBV5-4 and TRBJ1-2, the full variable domain reads ETGVTQSPTHLIKTRGQQVTLRCSSQSGHNTVSWYQQALGQGPQFIFQYYREEENGRGNFPPRFSGLQFPNYSSELNVNALELDDSALYLCASIERGDNYGYTFGSGTRLTVV.

The chain has TRBV10-3 and TRBJ2-5; D is perhaps TRBD1 (6 bases). Between the trimmed V and J ends, which lost 3 bases and 5 bases, there was a span of 16 bases. There are 15 residues in the CDR3. Germline CDR1 and CDR2: ENHRY and SYGVKD. For the CDR3, the DNA is TGTGCCATCAGTGATGTAGGGGGTGCGAGGGAGACCCAGTACTTC. Translating it yields CAISDVGGARETQYF.

By frequency in the sample, this clone is medium-sized. This rearrangement joins TRBV27 to TRBJ1-5, with D hard to call. Trimming pared 2 bases from V and 4 bases from J, leaving 6 bases between. The CDR3 runs to 13 residues. Germline CDR1 is MNHEY and CDR2 is SMNVEV (reference sequence). CDR3 sequence: CASSLRRNQPQHF. The DNA of the CDR3 is TGTGCCAGCAGTTTACGAAGAAATCAGCCCCAGCATTTT.

This chain uses TRBV4-1 with TRBJ2-3, with D unclear. CDR1 is MGHRA and CDR2 is YSYEKL in the germline V gene. V lost 4 bases to trimming and J lost 1 base, with 15 bases between them. This CDR3 spans 16 amino acids. The CDR3 loop reads CASSPNYGVRTDTQYF. CDR3 nucleotide sequence: TGCGCCAGCAGCCCAAATTATGGCGTTCGCACAGATACGCAGTATTTT.

This clone came up a few times. The chain couples TRBV29-1 to TRBJ2-1; 9 bases are a match to TRBD2. After removal of 4 bases from V and 4 bases from J, the junction contained 5 bases not matched to a gene. This CDR3 region has 14 residues. Germline assignment: CDR1 SQVTM and CDR2 ANQGSEA. The CDR3 protein is CSVVKLAGYNEQFF. DNA for the CDR3: TGCAGCGTTGTAAAGCTAGCGGGATACAATGAGCAGTTCTTC.

The CDR3 nucleotides are TGCGCCAGCAGCCGAGGGACAGGGTATTCGGCAACTAATGAAAAACTGTTTTTT. This gives the protein CASSRGTGYSATNEKLFF. This chain joins TRBV4-1 and TRBJ1-4, with 9 bases lining up with TRBD1. In germline, CDR1 is MGHRA, CDR2 YSYEKL. The CDR3 extends over 18 amino acids. The ends lost 4 bases at V and 0 bases at J; junction bases unmatched: 9.

The V call is TRBV9, the J call TRBJ2-3; a possible D gene is TRBD2 (6 bases). Looked up from germline, CDR1 is SGDLS and CDR2 is YYNGEE. The CDR3 totals 15 residues. Trimming removed 4 bases from V and 5 bases from J, with 17 bases in between. In DNA form, the CDR3 reads TGTGCCAGCAGCCCGCGCACGGGACTGGGAGATACGCAGTATTTT. Translating it yields CASSPRTGLGDTQYF.

V is TRBV19 and J is TRBJ2-7, with D unresolved. The CDR3 covers 12 residues. Germline loops: CDR1 LNHDA, CDR2 SQIVND (reference sequence). V dropped 3 bases and J dropped 3 bases, with 6 bases sitting between them. CDR3 sequence: CASSMGGYEQYF. The CDR3 nucleotides are TGTGCCAGTAGTATGGGTGGCTACGAGCAGTACTTC. Using reference TRBV19 and TRBJ2-7 for the parts outside the CDR3, the full variable domain is DGGITQSPKYLFRKEGQNVTLSCEQNLNHDAMYWYRQDPGQGLRLIYYSQIVNDFQKGDIAEGYSVSREKKESFPLTVTSAQKNPTAFYLCASSMGGYEQYFGPGTRLTVT.

V usage is TRBV30 and J usage is TRBJ2-2; D perhaps matches TRBD2 (5 bases). The CDR3 extends over 13 amino acids. The germline gives CDR1 GTSNPN, CDR2 SVGIG (reference sequence). The CDR3 bases are TGTGTATGCGCTAGCTGGAACACCGGGGAGCTGTTTTTT. The encoded protein is CVCASWNTGELFF.

The chain joins TRBV5-8 to TRBJ1-5; 12 bases match TRBD1. The CDR3 sequence is 17 residues long. V lost 7 bases and J lost 6; bases outside the gene matches: 14. The V gene's germline CDR1 is SGHTS and CDR2 YDEGEE. CDR3 coding DNA: TGTGCCAGCCAAACCAGACCGGGACAGGGGGCCTTTCAGCCCCAGCATTTT. This encodes CASQTRPGQGAFQPQHF.

This chain joins TRBV2 and TRBJ1-1; D is possibly TRBD1 (5 bases). CDR3 size: 14 residues. Germline CDR1 SNHLY, CDR2 FYNNEI. V was clipped by 7 bases and J by 0 bases, with 12 bases between them. This CDR3 reads CASNPQGLNTEAFF. CDR3 bases: TGTGCCAGCAACCCCCAGGGTTTGAACACTGAAGCTTTCTTT. The full variable domain, with the rest looked up from reference TRBV2 and TRBJ1-1, is EPEVTQTPSHQVTQMGQEVILRCVPISNHLYFYWYRQILGQKVEFLVSFYNNEISEKSEIFDDQFSVERPDGSNFTLKIRSTKLEDSAMYFCASNPQGLNTEAFFGQGTRLTVV.

The J gene is TRBJ1-1, the V gene TRBV18, with D hard to call. The length of the CDR3 is 18 residues. Per germline, CDR1 KGHSH and CDR2 LQKENI. Deletions cut 2 bases from V and 3 bases from J, with 22 bases between. The CDR3 bases are TGTGCCAGCTCACCATCGGCGGGAAGAGGTAGATGGGACACTGAAGCTTTCTTT. As protein: CASSPSAGRGRWDTEAFF.

This clone was found a few times. This rearrangement joins TRBV2 to TRBJ1-2; no reliable D call. Trimming cost V 3 bases and J 4 bases, with 3 bases left between them. CDR1 is SNHLY, CDR2 FYNNEI, per germline. This CDR3 spans 11 amino acids. As DNA, the CDR3 is TGTGCCAGCAGTGAGGCCTATGGCTACACCTTC. This translates into CASSEAYGYTF.

CDR3 sequence (DNA): TGTGCCAGCAGTCGCGACAGGCCACTGGGAAAACTGTTTTTT. The encoded protein is CASSRDRPLGKLFF. The V and J genes are TRBV6-5 and TRBJ1-4, with D perhaps matching TRBD1 (6 bases). With 5 bases removed from V and 10 bases from J, the gap between germline ends came to 17 bases. The germline V gene encodes CDR1 MNHEY and CDR2 SVGAGI. This CDR3 comprises 14 residues.